The 2 T cell receptor beta chains given below trace back to one sample, sequenced in a study of T cells in Graves' hyperthyroidism and ophthalmopathy. The investigators amplified TCR beta CDR3 regions from RNA transcripts. Researchers ran a first-round RT-PCR on the TCR CDR3 using the HTBI primer set. Using its own MiXCR run on the multiplex PCR reads, TCRdb lists one record per CDR3 protein. Of 500,000 to 600,000 distinct CDR3 sequences in the sample, roughly 45% were seen once. The sample taken for sequencing was peripheral blood or thyroid tissue (not recorded which). All receptors come from an adult woman with Graves' disease, either hyperthyroidism or ophthalmopathy (not recorded which).

In its sample, this clonotype was seen many times. The chain is built from TRBV4-1 and TRBJ1-2; D remains unclear. V shed 0 bases and J shed 8 bases, with 19 bases lying between them. Germline assignment: CDR1 MGHRA and CDR2 YSYEKL. This CDR3 comprises 16 residues. The CDR3: CASSQDPGNHLGGYTF. The CDR3 nucleotides are TGCGCCAGCAGCCAAGATCCGGGAAACCACCTTGGGGGCTACACCTTC.

This clonotype was seen only a few times. The chain carries TRBV11-1 and TRBJ2-7; D remains ambiguous. This CDR3 region has 13 residues. Germline V gene data show CDR1 as SGHAT and CDR2 as FQDESV (reference sequence). Trimming removed 6 bases at V and 5 bases at J, with 14 bases between. The CDR3 DNA reads as TGTGCCAGCAGTTTGTCAGCGCCCAACGAGCAGTACTTC. Amino acid sequence: CASSLSAPNEQYF.